The T cell receptor (beta chain) described here comes from a study of T cell responses to AZD1222 COVID-19 vaccine. Study findings and constraints: No repertoire was sampled before or during the peak T cell response, only after it. Clonal diversity was possibly underestimated; the donors were predominantly white British and more often female.

As concerns this clone: Its antigen is not identified.

Sequencing was performed with immunoSEQ multiplex PCR; in TCRdb, only in-frame clones are kept and a portion is missing. The table shows under 130,000 clones, with around 94% occurring only once. With 5 bases clipped from V and 1 base from J, the junction kept 6 bases outside the gene matches. From germline, CDR1 is SEHNR and CDR2 FQNEAQ (reference sequence). The CDR3 covers 15 residues. The specimen comprised peripheral blood, sampled on day 0 of AZD1222 vaccination. The sequence was obtained from an adult in good health. The chain employs TRBV7-9 and TRBJ1-1, with 8 nucleotides matching TRBD1. CDR3 protein: CASSIRTGTNTEAFF. The CDR3 DNA reads as TGTGCCAGCAGCATCCGGACAGGGACGAACACTGAAGCTTTCTTT.